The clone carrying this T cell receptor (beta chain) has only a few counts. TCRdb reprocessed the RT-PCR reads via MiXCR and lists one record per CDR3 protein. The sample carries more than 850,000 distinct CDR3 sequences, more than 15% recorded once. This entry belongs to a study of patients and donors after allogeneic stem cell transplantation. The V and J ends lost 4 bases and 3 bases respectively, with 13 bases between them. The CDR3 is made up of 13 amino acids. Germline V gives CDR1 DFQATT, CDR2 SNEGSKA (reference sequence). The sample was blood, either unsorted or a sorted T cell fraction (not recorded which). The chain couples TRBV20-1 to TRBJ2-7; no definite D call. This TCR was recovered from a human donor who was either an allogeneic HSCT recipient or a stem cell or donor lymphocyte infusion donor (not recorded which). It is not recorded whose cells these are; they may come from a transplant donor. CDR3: CSATTRAIYEQYF. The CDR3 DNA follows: TGCAGTGCTACCACGCGCGCGATCTACGAGCAGTACTTC.